A selection of T cell receptor beta chains follows, all from one sample in a study of blood T cells in healthy people across ages. One entry per CDR3 protein, called by TCRdb with MiXCR from the 5' RACE reads. The sample records 1.8 million or so distinct CDR3 sequences, roughly two fifths being singletons. The source material was blood. The source is a human donor in good health. Each CDR3 is given with its conserved first and last residue. A D gene is named only where the DNA matches it firmly. Size values are once, few and many counts, or a class for expanded clones, and some rows have none.

abundance	d_gene	v_gene	j_gene	CDR3nt	CDR3aa
.	.	TRBV14	TRBJ2-5	TGTGCCAGCAGCCAATCTTGGGTTTCGGAGACCCAGTACTTC	CASSQSWVSETQYF
.	.	TRBV14	TRBJ1-1	TGTGCCAGCAGCGCTGGAGGGGGAAGCACTGAAGCTTTCTTT	CASSAGGGSTEAFF
.	.	TRBV24-1	TRBJ2-6	TGTGCCACCAGCGCAGGGCGGTCTGGGGCCAACGTCCTGACTTTC	CATSAGRSGANVLTF
.	.	TRBV4-1	TRBJ1-4	TGCGCCAGCAGCCAAGAGGGGGTAGGGGAGGAAAAACGGTTTTTT	CASSQEGVGEEKRFF
few	.	TRBV20-1	TRBJ2-7	TGCAGTGCTAGAGATGTTAGGGGAGGCTCCTACGAGCAGTACTTC	CSARDVRGGSYEQYF
few	TRBD2	TRBV3-1	TRBJ2-1	TGTGCCAGCACTCTAACGGGACTAGCGGACCACAATGAGCAGTTCTTC	CASTLTGLADHNEQFF
.	.	TRBV11-1	TRBJ2-5	TGTGCCAGCAGCTTAGAGATGGCAGCACGAAAGGGAAGAGAGACCCAGTACTTC	CASSLEMAARKGRETQYF
.	.	TRBV7-2	TRBJ1-5	TGTGCCAGCAGCTTAGAAAGGGGGAGCGGTCAGCCCCAGCATTTT	CASSLERGSGQPQHF
.	TRBD2	TRBV7-2	TRBJ2-5	TGTGCCAGCAGCTCCGACGGGGGGACCCAAGAGACCCAGTACTTC	CASSSDGGTQETQYF
few	TRBD1	TRBV29-1	TRBJ2-1	TGCAGCGTTGTTGACAGGGGCCACTACAATGAGCAGTTCTTC	CSVVDRGHYNEQFF
.	TRBD1	TRBV4-1	TRBJ2-2	TGCGCCAGCAGCCAACAGGGGGCGACCACCGGGGAGCTGTTTTTT	CASSQQGATTGELFF
few	.	TRBV21-1	TRBJ2-4	TGTGCCAGCAGCAAAGCGCGGCCCCCGTGGACCAAAAACATTCAGTACTTC	CASSKARPPWTKNIQYF
.	.	TRBV7-8	TRBJ1-1	TGTGCCAGCAGCTTACAAGGCGGATATAACACTGAAGCTTTCTTT	CASSLQGGYNTEAFF
.	.	TRBV29-1	TRBJ1-2	TGCAGCGCTGAAGGTCCGGGGTTCTATGGCTACACCTTC	CSAEGPGFYGYTF
.	.	TRBV12-3/TRBV12-4	TRBJ2-5	TGTGCCAGCACCAGGCAGCTTCAAGAGACCCAGTACTTC	CASTRQLQETQYF
few	.	TRBV12-3/TRBV12-4	TRBJ2-1	TGTGCCAGCAGTCCGGAACTACAGGGAAACAATGAGCAGTTCTTC	CASSPELQGNNEQFF
.	TRBD1	TRBV7-2	TRBJ1-1	TGTGCCAGCAGCTGGACAGGGGGCGCCTTGAACACTGAAGCTTTCTTT	CASSWTGGALNTEAFF
.	.	TRBV27	TRBJ1-5	TGTGCCAGCAGTCCAGGGTCAGCGGACCAGCCCCAGCATTTT	CASSPGSADQPQHF
few	.	TRBV7-8	TRBJ2-7	TGTGCCAGCAGCAAATGGAACGAGCAGTACTTC	CASSKWNEQYF
.	.	TRBV7-9	TRBJ1-4	TGTGCCAGCAGCCCCCGGGCGGCTGTAAATGAAAAACTGTTTTTT	CASSPRAAVNEKLFF
.	TRBD1	TRBV20-1	TRBJ2-7	TGCAGTGCCAGAAAACAGACAGGGGAAGGGGTGCTCTACGAGCAGTACTTC	CSARKQTGEGVLYEQYF
.	.	TRBV2	TRBJ1-1	TGTGCCCGCTTGGACGGAAGTCGGGTCGCTTTCTTT	CARLDGSRVAFF
few	.	TRBV6-2/TRBV6-3	TRBJ2-5	TGTGCCAGCAGTTACTTGCTCAGGGATTCGGAGGAGCAGTACTTC	CASSYLLRDSEEQYF
few	.	TRBV7-2	TRBJ1-6	TGTGCCACCGCCACTGAGCTACATTCACCCCTCCACTTT	CATATELHSPLHF
few	TRBD1	TRBV12-3/TRBV12-4	TRBJ1-4	TGTGCCAGCAGTCATGGGACAGCTAATGAAAAACTGTTTTTT	CASSHGTANEKLFF
once	.	TRBV7-2	TRBJ1-1	TGTGCCAGCAGCTTAGGGGTGGGCTCTCCGAGGAACACTGAAGCTTTCTTT	CASSLGVGSPRNTEAFF
.	.	TRBV29-1	TRBJ1-1	TGCAGCGTTGCGACAGCCGAACCTGAAGCTTTCTTT	CSVATAEPEAFF
.	.	TRBV6-2/TRBV6-3	TRBJ1-4	TGTGCCAGCAGTTACGCCGTTGCAACTAATGAAAAACTGTTTTTT	CASSYAVATNEKLFF
.	TRBD1	TRBV5-1	TRBJ2-7	TGCGCCAGCAGCCCCAGACAGGGTTCGCCCTCTTACGAGCAGTACTTC	CASSPRQGSPSYEQYF
few	.	TRBV20-1	TRBJ2-4	TGCAGTGCTAGAGATCGCTTAGGGGCTCGCCCGGGGGCCCAGTACTTC	CSARDRLGARPGAQYF